The T cell receptor beta chain under discussion was sequenced for a study of tumor-infiltrating lymphocytes in primary liver carcinoma. Study-wide background: The study included patients who were men and women aged 30 to 69 years.

Study findings and constraints: Paired tumor-adjacent and tumor-blood samples overlapped less than tumor region pairs did.

Remarks on this clonotype: No antigen is known for it. This clone may be a read error of a much larger clone one base away.

They got blood RNA out of unsorted whole blood and also pulled out germline DNA. At sampling, these chronic HBV carriers had received no treatment. What was collected before surgery was approximately 3.8 milliliters of peripheral blood. Germline assignment: CDR1 SGHAT and CDR2 FQNNGV. CDR3 length: 12 residues. The authors made TCR beta cDNA from roughly 480 ng total RNA with a constant-region primer. ARM-PCR was slightly modified, and three nested multiplex PCR rounds with it gave rise to the TCR beta libraries. Investigators reported that the first two PCR rounds, at 10 cycles each, used TRBV1-TRBV30 forward primers with a C-beta reverse primer. TCRdb ran MiXCR on the multiplex PCR reads and lists one entry per CDR3 protein. The data contain approximately 300,000 distinct CDR3 sequences, 50% to 70% of them seen just once; the ten biggest clones take up 9% to 10%.

The sequence was obtained from a man aged 35 to 55 with primary liver carcinoma and hepatitis B virus infection. The chain has TRBV11-2 and TRBJ1-4; D remains unclear. What was sequenced was peripheral blood. The CDR3 reads CVSSLAGEKLFF. The CDR3 bases are TGTGTCAGCAGCTTAGCGGGCGAAAAACTGTTTTTT.